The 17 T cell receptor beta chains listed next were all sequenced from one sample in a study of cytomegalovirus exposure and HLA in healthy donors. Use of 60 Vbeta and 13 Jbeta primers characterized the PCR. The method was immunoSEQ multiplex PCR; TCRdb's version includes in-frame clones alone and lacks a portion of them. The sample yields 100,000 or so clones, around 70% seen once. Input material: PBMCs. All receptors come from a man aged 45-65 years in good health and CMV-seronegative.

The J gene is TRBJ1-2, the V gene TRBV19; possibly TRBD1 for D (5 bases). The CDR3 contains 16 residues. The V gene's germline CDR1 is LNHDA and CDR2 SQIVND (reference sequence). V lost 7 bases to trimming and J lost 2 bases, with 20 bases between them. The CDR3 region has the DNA TGTGCCAGTAAAGGGGTTGAAGCCAGGGTGAACTATGGCTACACCTTC. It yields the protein CASKGVEARVNYGYTF.

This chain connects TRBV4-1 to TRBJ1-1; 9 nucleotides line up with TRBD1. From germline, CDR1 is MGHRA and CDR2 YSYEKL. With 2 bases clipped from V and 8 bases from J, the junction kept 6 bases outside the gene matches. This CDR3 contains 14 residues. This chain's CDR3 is CASSQTQGAEEAFF. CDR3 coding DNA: TGCGCCAGCAGCCAAACACAGGGGGCAGAGGAAGCTTTCTTT.

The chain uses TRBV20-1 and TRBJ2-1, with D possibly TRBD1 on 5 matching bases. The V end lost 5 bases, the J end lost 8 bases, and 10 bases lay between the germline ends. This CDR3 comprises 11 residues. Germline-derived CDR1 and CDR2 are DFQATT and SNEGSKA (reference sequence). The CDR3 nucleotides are TGCAGTGCTGAGTCAGGGTATGAGCAGTTCTTC. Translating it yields CSAESGYEQFF.

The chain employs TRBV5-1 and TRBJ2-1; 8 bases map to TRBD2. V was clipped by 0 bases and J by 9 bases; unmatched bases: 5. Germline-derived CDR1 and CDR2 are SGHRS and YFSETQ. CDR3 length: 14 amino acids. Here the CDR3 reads CASSLEVREAEQFF. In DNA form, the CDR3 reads TGCGCCAGCAGCTTGGAGGTGCGGGAGGCTGAGCAGTTCTTC.

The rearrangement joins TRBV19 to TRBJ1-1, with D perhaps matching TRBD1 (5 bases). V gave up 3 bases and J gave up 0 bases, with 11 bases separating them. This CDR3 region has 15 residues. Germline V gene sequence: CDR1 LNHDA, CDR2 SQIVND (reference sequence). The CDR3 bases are TGTGCCAGTAGTATCCAGGGATACTTGAACACTGAAGCTTTCTTT. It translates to CASSIQGYLNTEAFF. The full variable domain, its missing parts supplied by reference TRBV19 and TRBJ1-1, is DGGITQSPKYLFRKEGQNVTLSCEQNLNHDAMYWYRQDPGQGLRLIYYSQIVNDFQKGDIAEGYSVSREKKESFPLTVTSAQKNPTAFYLCASSIQGYLNTEAFFGQGTRLTVV.

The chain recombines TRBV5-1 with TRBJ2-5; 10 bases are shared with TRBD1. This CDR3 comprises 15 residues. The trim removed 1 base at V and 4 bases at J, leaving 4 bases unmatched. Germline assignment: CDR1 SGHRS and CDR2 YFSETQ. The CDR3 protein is CASSLSGQGLETQYF. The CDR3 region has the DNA TGCGCCAGCAGCTTGTCGGGACAGGGGTTAGAGACCCAGTACTTC.

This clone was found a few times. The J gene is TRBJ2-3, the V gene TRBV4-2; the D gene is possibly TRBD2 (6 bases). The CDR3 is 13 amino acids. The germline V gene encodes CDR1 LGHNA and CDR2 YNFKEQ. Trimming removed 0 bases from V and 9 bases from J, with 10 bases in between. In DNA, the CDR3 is TGTGCCAGCAGCCAAGACCTTCTAGCGACGCAGTATTTT. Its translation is CASSQDLLATQYF.

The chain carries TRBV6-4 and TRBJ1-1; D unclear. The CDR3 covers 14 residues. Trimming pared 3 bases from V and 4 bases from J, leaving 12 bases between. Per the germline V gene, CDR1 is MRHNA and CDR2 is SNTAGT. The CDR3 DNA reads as TGTGCCAGCAGTGATGGCCGCCGGGGCACTGAAGCTTTCTTT. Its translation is CASSDGRRGTEAFF.

DNA of the CDR3: TGTGCCACGAAATCGGACACTAACTATGGCTACACCTTC. Amino acids: CATKSDTNYGYTF. The chain combines TRBV6-1 with TRBJ1-2; D may be TRBD1 (5 bases). The germline V and J ends were trimmed by 10 bases and 0 bases, with 12 bases remaining between them. The CDR3 is 13 amino acids. Germline values: CDR1 MNHNS, CDR2 SASEGT.

The CDR3 bases are TGTGCCACCAGCTACCCTCCTGCAGGGGGTATCCGAGCTTTCTTT. As protein: CATSYPPAGGIRAFF. This chain connects TRBV15 to TRBJ1-1; the match to TRBD1 covers 7 bases. CDR1 LNHNV and CDR2 YYDKDF come from the germline V gene (reference sequence). The junction had 16 bases not matched to a gene; V was cut back by 5 bases and J by 10 bases. The CDR3 is made up of 15 amino acids.

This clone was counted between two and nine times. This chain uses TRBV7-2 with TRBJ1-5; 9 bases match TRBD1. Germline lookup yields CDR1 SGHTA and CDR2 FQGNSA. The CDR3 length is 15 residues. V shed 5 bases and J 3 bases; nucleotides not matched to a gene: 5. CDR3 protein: CASSPTGGVNQPQHF. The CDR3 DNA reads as TGTGCCAGCAGCCCAACAGGGGGCGTCAATCAGCCCCAGCATTTT.

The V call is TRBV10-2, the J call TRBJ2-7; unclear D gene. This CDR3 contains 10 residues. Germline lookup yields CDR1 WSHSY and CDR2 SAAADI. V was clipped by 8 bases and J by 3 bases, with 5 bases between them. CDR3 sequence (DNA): TGCGCCAGCCTGAGCTACGAGCAGTACTTC. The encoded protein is CASLSYEQYF.

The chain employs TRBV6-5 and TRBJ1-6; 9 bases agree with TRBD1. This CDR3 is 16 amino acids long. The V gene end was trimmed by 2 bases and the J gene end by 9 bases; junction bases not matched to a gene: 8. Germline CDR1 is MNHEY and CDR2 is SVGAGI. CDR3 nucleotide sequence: TGTGCCAGCAGTTACACGGACAGGGGATACGGTTCACCCCTCCACTTT. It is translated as CASSYTDRGYGSPLHF.

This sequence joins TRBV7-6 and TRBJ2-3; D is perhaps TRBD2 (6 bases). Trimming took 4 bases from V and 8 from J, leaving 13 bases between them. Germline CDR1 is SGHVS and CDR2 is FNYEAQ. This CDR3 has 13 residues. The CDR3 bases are TGTGCCAGCAGCTCGACTAGAGGGGCTACGCAGTATTTT. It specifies CASSSTRGATQYF.

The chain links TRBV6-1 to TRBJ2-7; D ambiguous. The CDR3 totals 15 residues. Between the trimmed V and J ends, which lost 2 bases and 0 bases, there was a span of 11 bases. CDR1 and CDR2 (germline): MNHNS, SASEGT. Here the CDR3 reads CASSEYSPSSYEQYF. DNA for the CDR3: TGTGCCAGCAGTGAATATTCCCCTAGCTCCTACGAGCAGTACTTC.

CDR3 nucleotides: TGTGCCAGCAGCCCCAGGGCACAGATCTACGAGCAGTACTTC. This translates into CASSPRAQIYEQYF. J is TRBJ2-5 and V is TRBV9, with D perhaps matching TRBD1 (5 bases). The J call could be wrong; TRBJ2-7 is a better fit for the DNA end. Germline V CDR1 and CDR2: SGDLS, YYNGEE. The CDR3 has 14 residues.

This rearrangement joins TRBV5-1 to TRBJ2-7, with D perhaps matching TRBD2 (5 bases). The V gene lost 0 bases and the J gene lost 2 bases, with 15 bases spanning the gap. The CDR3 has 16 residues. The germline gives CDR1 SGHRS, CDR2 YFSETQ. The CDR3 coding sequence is TGCGCCAGCAGCTTGGATTACCGGGGAACAACCTACGAGCAGTACTTC. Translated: CASSLDYRGTTYEQYF.